Listed here are 25 T cell receptor beta chains from one sample, sequenced in a study of blood T cell repertoires in COVID-19. Clones were read by immunoSEQ multiplex PCR, and TCRdb kept only the in-frame ones, dropping some. Counted here are approximately 30,000 clones, 89% occurring once; the ten biggest clones make up around 0.53%. Sequences were obtained from peripheral blood. These receptors all stem from a woman between 40 and 55 years old with active or convalescent COVID-19.

The chain combines TRBV5-1 with TRBJ2-3; 11 nucleotides agree with TRBD2. The junction had 2 bases not matched to a gene; V was cut back by 4 bases and J by 1 base. There are 15 residues in the CDR3. Germline CDR1 reads SGHRS; CDR2 reads YFSETQ. The CDR3 here is CASSGGLAGTDTQYF. CDR3 bases: TGCGCCAGCAGCGGGGGACTAGCGGGCACAGATACGCAGTATTTT. Full variable domain (outside the CDR3, taken from reference TRBV5-1 and TRBJ2-3): KAGVTQTPRYLIKTRGQQVTLSCSPISGHRSVSWYQQTPGQGLQFLFEYFSETQRNKGNFPGRFSGRQFSNSRSEMNVSTLELGDSALYLCASSGGLAGTDTQYFGPGTRLTVL.

The J gene is TRBJ1-1, the V gene TRBV28; TRBD1 matches at 7 bases. V lost 2 bases to trimming and J lost 5 bases; unmatched junction nucleotides: 14. CDR1 is MDHEN, CDR2 SYDVKM, per germline. The CDR3 runs to 17 residues. The CDR3 protein is CASSLRLRPGGITEAFF. CDR3 coding DNA: TGTGCCAGCAGTTTAAGGCTGAGGCCAGGGGGAATTACTGAAGCTTTCTTT.

This chain uses TRBV6-2 or TRBV6-3 with TRBJ2-7; no definite D call. Germline loops: CDR1 MNHEY, CDR2 SVGEGT. The V and J ends lost 5 bases and 4 bases respectively, with 9 bases between them. The CDR3 has 12 amino acids. This CDR3 is CASSPVGYEQYF. The CDR3 DNA sequence: TGTGCCAGCAGTCCGGTCGGGTACGAGCAGTACTTC.

The chain combines TRBV6-9 with TRBJ2-1, with 10 positions matching TRBD2. The CDR3 is 18 amino acids. Germline CDR1 and CDR2: MNHGY and SVAAGI. With 6 bases clipped from V and 0 bases from J, the junction kept 11 bases outside the gene matches. This CDR3 reads CASSQLAGSLSSYNEQFF. The CDR3 DNA is TGTGCCAGCAGCCAACTAGCGGGGTCCCTCAGCTCCTACAATGAGCAGTTCTTC.

The chain links TRBV28 to TRBJ2-7; possible D gene TRBD1, 5 bases. Trimming stripped 6 bases from V and 3 bases from J, with 12 bases between. The CDR3 sequence is 13 residues long. Germline CDR1 and CDR2: MDHEN and SYDVKM. Written as DNA, the CDR3 is TGTGCCAGCAGAGTCAGGGATTTCTACGAGCAGTACTTC. It specifies CASRVRDFYEQYF. Based on the CDR3 plus reference TRBV28 and TRBJ2-7, the full variable domain is DVKVTQSSRYLVKRTGEKVFLECVQDMDHENMFWYRQDPGLGLRLIYFSYDVKMKEKGDIPEGYSVSREKKERFSLILESASTNQTSMYLCASRVRDFYEQYFGPGTRLTVT.

The J gene is TRBJ1-5, the V gene TRBV20-1, with TRBD1 matching 8 bases. This CDR3 is 16 amino acids long. The ends lost 3 bases at V and 5 bases at J; junction bases unmatched: 12. Germline CDR1 and CDR2: DFQATT and SNEGSKA (reference sequence). The CDR3 reads CSASLASTGEDQPQHF. The CDR3 DNA follows: TGCAGTGCTAGTCTCGCCTCGACAGGGGAGGATCAGCCCCAGCATTTT.

The CDR3 nucleotides are TGTGCCAGCAGTGAACGCGGGCAGTCCTACGAGCAGTACTTC. Translation gives CASSERGQSYEQYF. V and J are TRBV6-1 and TRBJ2-7; maybe TRBD2 (5 bases). Germline V lookup: CDR1 MNHNS, CDR2 SASEGT. This CDR3 region has 14 residues. Trimming took 2 bases from V and 1 from J, leaving 9 bases between them.

The chain has TRBV19 and TRBJ2-7; D uncertain. The CDR3 loop spans 15 amino acids. The V and J ends lost 0 bases and 3 bases respectively, with 12 bases between them. In germline, CDR1 is LNHDA, CDR2 SQIVND (reference sequence). This chain's CDR3 is CASSIDRPQLYEQYF. In nucleotides, the CDR3 is TGTGCCAGTAGTATAGATCGGCCACAGCTCTACGAGCAGTACTTC.

This chain links TRBV7-2 with TRBJ2-7; D is unclear. Germline CDR1 and CDR2: SGHTA and FQGNSA. This CDR3 contains 14 residues. Trimming removed 3 bases at V and 3 bases at J, with 12 bases between. This chain's CDR3 is CASSFSGPVYEQYF. The CDR3 nucleotides read TGTGCCAGCAGCTTTTCGGGTCCCGTCTACGAGCAGTACTTC.

V and J are TRBV5-5 and TRBJ2-1, with 10 bases identical to TRBD2. The J segment lost 8 bases and the V segment lost 0 bases, leaving 8 bases of the junction unmatched. The length of the CDR3 is 16 residues. Per germline, CDR1 SGHKS and CDR2 YYEKEE (reference sequence). CDR3 region: CASSLVLAGAFDEQFF. The CDR3 DNA is TGTGCCAGCAGCTTGGTTCTAGCGGGAGCCTTCGATGAGCAGTTCTTC.

The V gene is TRBV30, the J gene TRBJ2-5, with D tentatively TRBD2 (5 bases). The V end lost 2 bases, the J end lost 5 bases, and 6 bases lay between the germline ends. The CDR3 loop spans 11 amino acids. The germline V gene has CDR1 GTSNPN and CDR2 SVGIG (reference sequence). The CDR3 sequence: CAWSPGETQYF. The CDR3 bases are TGTGCCTGGAGTCCGGGGGAGACCCAGTACTTC.

The chain is built from TRBV6-6 and TRBJ2-7; TRBD1 is a possible D gene (6 bases). The CDR3 loop spans 14 amino acids. CDR1 is MNHNY, CDR2 SVGAGI, per germline (reference sequence). Trimming pared 2 bases from V and 3 bases from J, leaving 11 bases between. For the CDR3, the DNA is TGTGCCAGCAGTTACGGGGGCCCCCGCTACGAGCAGTACTTC. It encodes CASSYGGPRYEQYF.

The J gene is TRBJ2-3, the V gene TRBV5-1, with D maybe TRBD1 (6 bases). V was clipped by 1 base and J by 4 bases, with 16 bases between them. Looked up from germline, CDR1 is SGHRS and CDR2 is YFSETQ. The CDR3 is made up of 16 amino acids. Here the CDR3 reads CASSLQGSELADTQYF. CDR3 nucleotides: TGCGCCAGCAGCTTGCAGGGGTCTGAGCTGGCAGATACGCAGTATTTT.

V gene TRBV30 combines with J gene TRBJ1-2, with TRBD1 as a possible D gene (5 bases). The CDR3 covers 14 residues. Germline assignment: CDR1 GTSNPN and CDR2 SVGIG (reference sequence). V dropped 3 bases and J dropped 5 bases, with 16 bases sitting between them. CDR3 sequence: CAWSPVSGGYGYTF. The DNA for the CDR3 is TGTGCCTGGAGCCCCGTCTCGGGGGGTTATGGCTACACCTTC.

The gene calls are TRBV25-1 and TRBJ2-3; TRBD2 matches at 9 bases. This CDR3 has 17 residues. The germline V gene encodes CDR1 MGHDK and CDR2 SYGVNS. V dropped 3 bases and J dropped 3; count of bases not matched to a gene: 10. Here the CDR3 DNA reads TGTGCCAGCAGTGAGGGGGGACTAGCCTTCGGGACAGATACGCAGTATTTT. Encoded protein: CASSEGGLAFGTDTQYF.

The CDR3 protein is CASSFQTGLTGELFF. The DNA for the CDR3 is TGTGCCAGCAGCTTCCAGACAGGGCTCACCGGGGAGCTGTTTTTT. The rearrangement uses TRBV5-6 and TRBJ2-2; 7 bases map to TRBD1. V trimming: 2 bases; J trimming: 4 bases; junction bases outside the gene matches: 5. Germline V gives CDR1 SGHDT, CDR2 YYEEEE. This CDR3 contains 15 residues. Supplemented by reference TRBV5-6 and TRBJ2-2, the full variable domain reads DAGVTQSPTHLIKTRGQQVTLRCSPKSGHDTVSWYQQALGQGPQFIFQYYEEEERQRGNFPDRFSGHQFPNYSSELNVNALLLGDSALYLCASSFQTGLTGELFFGEGSRLTVL.

V usage is TRBV9 and J usage is TRBJ1-4; 7 bases match TRBD1. The CDR3 contains 15 residues. In germline, CDR1 is SGDLS, CDR2 YYNGEE. The V segment lost 3 bases and the J segment 6 bases; nucleotides outside the gene matches: 8. The CDR3 loop reads CASSDRSTGYEKLFF. As DNA, the CDR3 is TGTGCCAGCAGCGACCGATCGACAGGGTATGAAAAACTGTTTTTT.

This sequence joins TRBV2 and TRBJ1-3, with 7 bases identical to TRBD1. Unmatched junction bases numbered 7, after V lost 5 bases and J lost 0 bases. The CDR3 sequence is 16 residues long. Germline CDR1 is SNHLY and CDR2 is FYNNEI. The DNA of the CDR3 is TGTGCCAGCAGTCTGAGACAGGGTAGCTCTGGAAACACCATATATTTT. Translation gives CASSLRQGSSGNTIYF. The full variable domain, with the rest looked up from reference TRBV2 and TRBJ1-3, is EPEVTQTPSHQVTQMGQEVILRCVPISNHLYFYWYRQILGQKVEFLVSFYNNEISEKSEIFDDQFSVERPDGSNFTLKIRSTKLEDSAMYFCASSLRQGSSGNTIYFGEGSWLTVV.

The V call is TRBV19, the J call TRBJ2-7; 9 positions agree with TRBD1. The CDR3 runs to 14 residues. V dropped 9 bases and J dropped 1; count of bases not matched to a gene: 7. Germline CDR1 and CDR2: LNHDA and SQIVND (reference sequence). In DNA form, the CDR3 reads TGTGCCAGCAGCCGGGACAGGGCATCCTACGAGCAGTACTTC. Its translation is CASSRDRASYEQYF.

The chain carries TRBV25-1 and TRBJ1-5, with D possibly being TRBD1 (5 bases). V was pared by 1 base and J by 3 bases, with 10 bases between. The germline gives CDR1 MGHDK, CDR2 SYGVNS. CDR3 length equals 15 residues. Written as DNA, the CDR3 is TGTGCCAGCAGTGAATTGGGGGGAGCCAATCAGCCCCAGCATTTT. This encodes CASSELGGANQPQHF.

The V and J genes are TRBV27 and TRBJ2-2; possible D gene TRBD1, 7 bases. Trimming took 5 bases from V and 5 from J, leaving 15 bases between them. The V gene's germline CDR1 is MNHEY and CDR2 SMNVEV (reference sequence). CDR3 length: 15 amino acids. The CDR3 is CASSTGARETGELFF. CDR3 coding DNA: TGTGCCAGCAGTACAGGGGCCCGGGAGACCGGGGAGCTGTTTTTT.

This clone was detected a few times. V usage is TRBV2 and J usage is TRBJ1-2; D might be TRBD1 (5 bases). CDR1 SNHLY and CDR2 FYNNEI come from the germline V gene. V was trimmed by 5 bases and J by 3 bases, leaving 10 bases between them. The CDR3 sequence is 13 residues long. This CDR3 is CASSFRGDYGYTF. For the CDR3, the DNA is TGTGCCAGCAGTTTCCGGGGGGACTATGGCTACACCTTC.

J is TRBJ2-7 and V is TRBV19, with TRBD1 matching 10 bases. Germline V gene sequence: CDR1 LNHDA, CDR2 SQIVND (reference sequence). Losses at the gene ends were 6 bases for V and 3 bases for J; bases not matched to a gene: 5. The CDR3 spans 14 residues. CDR3 residues: CASRETGGFYEQYF. CDR3 sequence (DNA): TGTGCCAGTAGGGAGACAGGGGGCTTCTACGAGCAGTACTTC.

The rearrangement joins TRBV25-1 to TRBJ1-4; weak D call: TRBD1 (6 bases). With 2 bases removed from V and 7 bases from J, the gap between germline ends came to 11 bases. The CDR3 is made up of 14 amino acids. Germline V gene data show CDR1 as MGHDK and CDR2 as SYGVNS. CDR3 in amino acids: CASSEEGRGEKLFF. CDR3 nucleotides: TGTGCCAGCAGTGAAGAGGGCAGGGGTGAAAAACTGTTTTTT.

V and J are TRBV7-2 and TRBJ1-1, with TRBD1 matching 8 bases. The CDR3 spans 14 residues. CDR1 and CDR2 (germline): SGHTA, FQGNSA. The ends lost 1 base at V and 7 bases at J; junction bases unmatched: 5. The CDR3 DNA is TGTGCCAGCAGCTTAGGGACAGGGTGGATTGAAGCTTTCTTT. Amino acid sequence: CASSLGTGWIEAFF.